The 3 T cell receptor beta chains presented below share a single source sample, sequenced in a study of graft-versus-host responses after intestinal transplantation. Which antigens these TCRs recognize remains unknown. Some clones are missing from TCRdb's copy, which holds only in-frame ones; the method was immunoSEQ multiplex PCR. The sample contains about 83,000 clones, around 90% of which appear only once. The sample consisted of unstimulated CD4+ T cells sorted from spleen or lymph node cells, taken before intestinal transplant. Source of these receptors: a human donor who received an intestinal transplant.

This rearrangement joins TRBV6-1 to TRBJ1-3; D possibly corresponds to TRBD1 (6 bases). Germline values: CDR1 MNHNS, CDR2 SASEGT. The CDR3 sequence is 14 residues long. The V end lost 8 bases, the J end lost 2 bases, and 13 bases lay between the germline ends. The CDR3 reads CASRVRGPGNTIYF. Here the CDR3 DNA reads TGTGCCAGCCGAGTCAGGGGACCTGGAAACACCATATATTTT.

The chain uses TRBV5-1 and TRBJ2-3, with D uncertain. With 3 bases removed from V and 7 bases from J, the gap between germline ends came to 15 bases. The germline V gene has CDR1 SGHRS and CDR2 YFSETQ. This CDR3 region has 14 residues. CDR3 sequence (DNA): TGCGCCAGCAGCTGGCCCCGTAGTGGGCATACGCAGTATTTT. It codes for CASSWPRSGHTQYF.

This clone occurred a few times. The V gene is TRBV19, the J gene TRBJ1-4; TRBD1 aligns across 7 bases. Trimming at V came to 8 bases and at J to 5 bases, leaving 5 bases not matched to a gene. This CDR3 is 13 amino acids long. The germline CDR1 and CDR2 sequences are LNHDA and SQIVND (reference sequence). CDR3 amino acids: CASRTGKNEKLFF. The CDR3 DNA is TGTGCCAGTCGGACAGGAAAGAATGAAAAACTGTTTTTT.